The 14 T cell receptor beta chains below all came from one sample that was sequenced in a study of beta chain features in type 1 diabetes. The entirety of the isolated RNA underwent reverse transcription, so expressed TCRB transcripts were sequenced. Here immunoSEQ multiplex PCR was the method, and the copy in TCRdb shows in-frame clones only, minus some. The sample gives over 700,000 clones, roughly a sixth of which show up once; 0.02% to 0.025% is in the top ten. The sequencing input was naive CD4+ T cells from blood. Receptor source: a woman aged 18-29 years in good health.

The chain uses TRBV4-2 and TRBJ2-7; 11 bases map to TRBD2. The CDR3 contains 18 residues. Looked up from germline, CDR1 is LGHNA and CDR2 is YNFKEQ. V lost 1 base, J lost 2 bases, and 10 bases stayed unmatched. The CDR3 DNA reads TGTGCCAGCAGCCAAGGCCTAGCGGGAGGCCCCCCCACCTACGAGCAGTACTTC. This encodes CASSQGLAGGPPTYEQYF.

This clone was counted a few times. This chain joins TRBV18 and TRBJ2-3; D not certain. Germline lookup yields CDR1 KGHSH and CDR2 LQKENI. The CDR3 runs to 12 residues. The V and J ends lost 11 bases and 0 bases respectively, with 9 bases between them. In DNA form, the CDR3 reads TGTGCCGCCGGCCTTAGCACAGATACGCAGTATTTT. As protein: CAAGLSTDTQYF.

This clone was observed a handful of times. The gene calls are TRBV19 and TRBJ2-2; 7 bases agree with TRBD1. This CDR3 has 15 residues. Germline V gives CDR1 LNHDA, CDR2 SQIVND (reference sequence). Trimming took 1 base from V and 4 from J; bases not matched to a gene: 3. The CDR3 DNA reads as TGTGCCAGTAGTATAGGTTCAGGGGGCACCGGGGAGCTGTTTTTT. Translated: CASSIGSGGTGELFF. Looking up the rest from reference TRBV19 and TRBJ2-2 gives the full variable domain: DGGITQSPKYLFRKEGQNVTLSCEQNLNHDAMYWYRQDPGQGLRLIYYSQIVNDFQKGDIAEGYSVSREKKESFPLTVTSAQKNPTAFYLCASSIGSGGTGELFFGEGSRLTVL.

This clone was counted only a few times. For the CDR3, the DNA is TGTGCCAGCAGCCCTAGTGTTGGCGGGACAACAACTGTTTGGGGCTCCTACAATGAGCAGTTCTTC. This codes for CASSPSVGGTTTVWGSYNEQFF. The chain has TRBV7-3 and TRBJ2-1, with D possibly called TRBD1 or TRBD2 (6 bases each). V was pared by 5 bases and J by 0 bases, with 32 bases between. CDR1 and CDR2 (germline): SGHTA, FQGTGA. CDR3 size: 22 residues.

The chain couples TRBV7-9 to TRBJ2-7; TRBD1 might be the D (5 bases). Germline CDR1 reads SEHNR; CDR2 reads FQNEAQ (reference sequence). The CDR3 is made up of 14 amino acids. Between the trimmed V and J ends, which lost 5 bases and 4 bases, there was a span of 15 bases. The CDR3 DNA reads TGTGCCAGCAGCCAGGGTGGGGTTCGGTACGAGCAGTACTTC. It specifies CASSQGGVRYEQYF. The variable domain in full, completed from reference TRBV7-9 and TRBJ2-7, reads DTGVSQNPRHKITKRGQNVTFRCDPISEHNRLYWYRQTLGQGPEFLTYFQNEAQLEKSRLLSDRFSAERPKGSFSTLEIQRTEQGDSAMYLCASSQGGVRYEQYFGPGTRLTVT.

This chain links TRBV20-1 with TRBJ1-1; D not certain. Per the germline V gene, CDR1 is DFQATT and CDR2 is SNEGSKA (reference sequence). V lost 2 bases, J lost 6 bases, and 4 bases lay in between. CDR3 length: 10 amino acids. The CDR3 loop is CSARRSEAFF. The CDR3 region has the DNA TGCAGTGCTAGACGCTCTGAAGCTTTCTTT.

In its sample, this clone was seen once. V and J are TRBV28 and TRBJ2-1, with D possibly being TRBD2 (6 bases). Trimming removed 1 base from V and 2 bases from J, with 15 bases in between. The CDR3 sequence is 17 residues long. CDR1 MDHEN and CDR2 SYDVKM come from the germline V gene. Written as DNA, the CDR3 is TGTGCCAGCAGTTTATCTTTGGAGGGCCGTACCTACAATGAGCAGTTCTTC. This encodes CASSLSLEGRTYNEQFF.

This chain joins TRBV5-6 and TRBJ2-7; 8 bases are a match to TRBD1. The CDR3 is made up of 15 amino acids. From germline, CDR1 is SGHDT and CDR2 YYEEEE. J lost 2 bases, V lost 4 bases, and 8 bases had no gene match. As DNA, the CDR3 is TGTGCCAGCAGCCCGGGACAGGACAGGGCCTACGAGCAGTACTTC. It yields the protein CASSPGQDRAYEQYF.

This clone was seen a single time. The chain links TRBV4-3 to TRBJ2-7; D might be TRBD2 (6 bases). V lost 3 bases to trimming and J lost 1 base, with 10 bases between them. Germline-derived CDR1 and CDR2 are LGHNA and YSLEER. The CDR3 is 14 residues long. DNA for the CDR3: TGCGCCAGCAGCCACGGTAGCGGTTCCTACGAGCAGTACTTC. Translated, it gives CASSHGSGSYEQYF.

This clone occurred many times. This sequence joins TRBV14 and TRBJ2-5, with no clear D. The germline V and J ends were trimmed by 1 base and 1 base, with 7 bases remaining between them. Germline V gene data show CDR1 as SGHDN and CDR2 as FVKESK. CDR3 size: 14 residues. The CDR3 region is CASSQATLQETQYF. CDR3 nucleotides: TGTGCCAGCAGCCAAGCGACCCTCCAAGAGACCCAGTACTTC. The full variable domain, its missing parts supplied by reference TRBV14 and TRBJ2-5, is EAGVTQFPSHSVIEKGQTVTLRCDPISGHDNLYWYRRVMGKEIKFLLHFVKESKQDESGMPNNRFLAERTGGTYSTLKVQPAELEDSGVYFCASSQATLQETQYFGPGTRLLVL.

This clone came up a few times. The chain is built from TRBV2 and TRBJ1-5; 7 nucleotides match TRBD1. Germline CDR1 is SNHLY and CDR2 is FYNNEI. Germline trimming cut 10 bases from V and 2 bases from J; bases unmatched to any gene: 8. The length of the CDR3 is 14 residues. The CDR3 bases are TGTGCCACGAGAAGGACAGGACGCAATCAGCCCCAGCATTTT. Protein product: CATRRTGRNQPQHF.

V gene TRBV11-2 combines with J gene TRBJ2-5; 9 bases align to TRBD1. The CDR3 loop spans 15 amino acids. The junction had 5 bases not matched to a gene; V was cut back by 4 bases and J by 2 bases. CDR1 is SGHAT, CDR2 FQNNGV, per germline. CDR3 DNA sequence: TGTGCCAGCAGCTCGAACAGGGGGCATCAAGAGACCCAGTACTTC. Its protein is CASSSNRGHQETQYF. The full variable domain, in which reference TRBV11-2 and TRBJ2-5 provide the parts outside the CDR3, is EAGVAQSPRYKIIEKRQSVAFWCNPISGHATLYWYQQILGQGPKLLIQFQNNGVVDDSQLPKDRFSAERLKGVDSTLKIQPAKLEDSAVYLCASSSNRGHQETQYFGPGTRLLVL.

The chain recombines TRBV28 with TRBJ2-1, with 7 bases fitting TRBD1. V shed 9 bases, J shed 0 bases, and the junction held 5 bases outside the gene matches. Germline CDR1 MDHEN, CDR2 SYDVKM. The length of the CDR3 is 14 residues. This CDR3 reads CASQQGSSYNEQFF. The CDR3 nucleotides are TGTGCCAGTCAACAGGGGAGCTCCTACAATGAGCAGTTCTTC.

This clone occurred a few times. DNA of the CDR3: TGCAGCGTTCTGACAGGGGCATTCTATGGCTACACCTTC. It yields the protein CSVLTGAFYGYTF. V is TRBV29-1 and J is TRBJ1-2, with TRBD1 identical over 8 bases. The CDR3 consists of 13 residues. V gave up 5 bases and J gave up 4 bases; unmatched junction bases: 6. Germline CDR1 and CDR2: SQVTM and ANQGSEA.